The present entry profiles one TCR beta chain with its context. Which antigen it targets is not known. No much larger clone exists at a distance of one base, and base qualities are not known. The data derive from a study of memory CD4+ T cells and cytomegalovirus serostatus (dated by TCRdb to between 2018 and 2021). With respect to the entire study: The cohort included roughly 33 healthy adults from Belgium, of whom 9 were CMV seropositive and 24 were CMV seronegative. To replicate a published TCR-based CMV serostatus classifier, the study sequenced CD4+ memory TCRbeta repertoires from a Belgian cohort whose cytomegalovirus serostatus was known.

The Quick-DNA Microprep Kit was used to extract genomic DNA from the sorted cells. Amplification of TCRbeta DNA was done with the immunoSEQ hsTCRbeta kit, following the protocol from the manufacturer. TCRbeta libraries were sequenced on an Illumina MiSeq instrument. The paper's processing steps were these. Following removal of out-of-frame sequences, roughly 2 million distinct TCRbeta sequences were retained, with an average of about 70,000 per individual. Each individual was scored according to the count of over 150 previously reported CMV-associated TCRbeta sequences and the total productive distinct TCRbeta count. A beta-binomial model was reimplemented in Python, and random forests from scikit-learn, run with default parameters, were trained on data from the US cohort. Classifier performance on the Belgian cohort was reported as the median AUC with percentile confidence intervals calculated over 10,000 bootstrap iterations. Entries here come from immuneACCESS through TCRdb and include only in-frame sequences with V and J called. Some clones fail to appear in such tables; in the studies checked, an unresolved V gene covers under half of the shortfall, and the cause of the remainder is unknown. V and J calls and clone size are given by that table; D and trimming were obtained from the DNA. Recorded for this sample are around 40,000 clones; over 60% of them occurred a single time. Of the sample, about 0.8% falls within the top ten clones.

V was cut back by 2 bases and J by 4 bases, leaving a gap of 15 bases between them. CDR1 and CDR2 (SGHTA, FQGNSA) derive from the germline V gene. The cysteine opens and the phenylalanine closes a CDR3 of 16 amino acids. Only the CDR3 DNA stays, 48 bases, in frame from base 1. Single viable CD3+CD4+CD8-CD45RO+ cells were sorted as memory CD4+ T cells on a FACSAria II. CMV serostatus was determined with a Roche Elecsys assay detecting serum IgG against CMV pp150, pp28, p38 and p52. Following thawing, total CD4+ T cells were enriched through positive selection using CD4 magnetic microbeads. The samples came from a different study that was designed specifically to examine the CD4+ T cell memory repertoire. Peripheral blood mononuclear cells were isolated and cryopreserved according to standard operating procedures, and serum was kept at -80 degrees C. Staining used CD3-PerCP (BW264/56), CD4-APC (RPA-T4), CD45RO-PE (UCHT1) and CD8-Pacific Orange (3B5) antibodies, with Sytox blue excluding non-viable cells.

What the work shows at the level of the full study, not this receptor alone: Only CD4+CD45RO+ memory cells were sequenced, unlike the original study, which covered naive and memory CD4+ and CD8+ populations. For predicting CMV serostatus, the median bootstrapped AUC was roughly 0.95 using the original framework and less than 0.93 using a US-trained random forest. Among the roughly 160 previously reported CMV-associated TCRbeta sequences, some 67 showed up in the CD4+ memory repertoires, with each one found in between one and five individuals. The results were read as suggesting that the CMV-associated TCR signature is, for the most part, present in the CD4+ memory repertoire. A median bootstrapped AUC of almost 0.96 with a 95% CI of 0.76-1.00 was achieved on the Belgian cohort by the original-framework classifier.

The sequence came from an adult in good health and CMV-seronegative. Here the chain combines TRBV7-2 and TRBJ1-3; TRBD1 could be the D gene, as 6 bases match. The sample was memory CD4+ T cells from blood. CDR3 sequence: CASSLTLGGGGNTIYF. The DNA reads as follows: TGTGCCAGCAGCTTAACCCTAGGGGGAGGCGGAAACACCATATATTTT.